This T cell receptor (beta chain) was recorded in a study of CD4 and CD8 cells across lung adenocarcinoma regions. In TCRdb, the PCR reads were re-called with MiXCR into one record per CDR3 protein. The sample records about 20,000 distinct CDR3 sequences, approximately 54% being singletons. This clonotype was counted ten times or more. Samples came from patients with localized non-small cell lung adenocarcinoma. The CDR3 has 15 residues. The trim removed 2 bases at V and 5 bases at J, leaving 3 bases unmatched. Germline CDR1 reads MNHEY; CDR2 reads SVGEGT. The chain couples TRBV6-2 or TRBV6-3 to TRBJ1-1, with 12 positions matching TRBD1. This TCR came from a female donor with lung adenocarcinoma. The CD4 and CD8 labels of this study may be unreliable. The sample taken for sequencing was CD8+ T cells from the center of a lung tumor. CDR3 in amino acids: CASSYGTGGRTEAFF. DNA for the CDR3: TGTGCCAGCAGTTACGGGACAGGGGGCCGGACTGAAGCTTTCTTT.